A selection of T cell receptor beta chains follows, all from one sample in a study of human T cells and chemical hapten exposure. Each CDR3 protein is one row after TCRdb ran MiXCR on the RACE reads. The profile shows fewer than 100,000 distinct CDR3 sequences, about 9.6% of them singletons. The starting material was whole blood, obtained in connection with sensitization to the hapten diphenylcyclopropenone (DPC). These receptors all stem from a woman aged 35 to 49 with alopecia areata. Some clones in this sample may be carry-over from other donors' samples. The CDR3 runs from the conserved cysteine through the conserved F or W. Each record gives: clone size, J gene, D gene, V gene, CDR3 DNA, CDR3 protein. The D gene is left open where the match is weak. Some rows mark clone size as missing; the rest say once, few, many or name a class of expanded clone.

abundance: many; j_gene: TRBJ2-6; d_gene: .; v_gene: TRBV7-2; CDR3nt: TGTGCCAGCAGCTTAGCACCTGGGGCCAACGTCCTGACTTTC; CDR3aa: CASSLAPGANVLTF
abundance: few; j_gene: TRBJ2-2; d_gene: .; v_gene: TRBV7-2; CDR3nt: TGTGCCAGCAGCTTAGGCGGCTCCAACCTGGTCACCGGGGAGCTGTTTTTT; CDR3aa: CASSLGGSNLVTGELFF
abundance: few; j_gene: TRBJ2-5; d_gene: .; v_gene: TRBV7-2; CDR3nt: TGTGCCAGCAGTCGGGCATTACAAGAGACCCAGTACTTC; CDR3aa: CASSRALQETQYF
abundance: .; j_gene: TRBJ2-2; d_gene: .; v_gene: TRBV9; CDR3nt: TGTGCCAGCAGCGTAGTGACGGGAACCGGGGAGCTGTTTTTT; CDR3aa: CASSVVTGTGELFF
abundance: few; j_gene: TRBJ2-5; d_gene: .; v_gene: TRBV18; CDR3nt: TGTGCCAGCTCACCACCGGGAGCGAACCAAGAGACCCAGTACTTC; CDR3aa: CASSPPGANQETQYF
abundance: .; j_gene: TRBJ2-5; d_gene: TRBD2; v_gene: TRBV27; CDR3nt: TGTGCCAGCAGTGGAGCGGGAGTGGAGACCCAGTACTTC; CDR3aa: CASSGAGVETQYF
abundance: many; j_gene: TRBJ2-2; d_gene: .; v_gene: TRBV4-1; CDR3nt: TGCGCCAGCAGCCTAATCGGCACCGGGGAGCTGTTTTTT; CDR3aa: CASSLIGTGELFF
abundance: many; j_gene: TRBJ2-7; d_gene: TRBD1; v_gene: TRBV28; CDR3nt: TGTGCCAGCAGCTTCAGGGGGCTAAGCTCCTACGAGCAGTACTTC; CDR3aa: CASSFRGLSSYEQYF
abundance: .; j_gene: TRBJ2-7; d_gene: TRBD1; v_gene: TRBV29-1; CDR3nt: TGCAGCGCTCGACAGGGGAGCTACGAGCAGTACTTC; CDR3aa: CSARQGSYEQYF
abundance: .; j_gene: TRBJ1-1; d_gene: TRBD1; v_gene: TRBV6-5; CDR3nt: TGTGCCAGCAGGAAGGGACAGACCGGTCGGAGCACTGAAGCTTTCTTT; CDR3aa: CASRKGQTGRSTEAFF
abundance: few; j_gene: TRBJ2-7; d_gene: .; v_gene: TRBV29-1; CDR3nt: TGCAGCGTGGGGTTCACGGCGGGATCCTACGAGCAGTACTTC; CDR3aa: CSVGFTAGSYEQYF
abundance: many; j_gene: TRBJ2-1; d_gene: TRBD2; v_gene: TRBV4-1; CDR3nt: TGCGCCAGCAGCCAGCCGGGACTAGCGGACAATGAGCAGTTCTTC; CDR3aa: CASSQPGLADNEQFF
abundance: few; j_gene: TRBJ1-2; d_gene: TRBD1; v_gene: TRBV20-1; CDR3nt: TGCAGTGCTATTGCCGGGACAGGCTATGGCTACACCTTC; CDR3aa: CSAIAGTGYGYTF
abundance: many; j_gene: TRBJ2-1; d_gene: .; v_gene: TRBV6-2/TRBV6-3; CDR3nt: TGTGCCAGCAGTTACGTAGCCCATGGGGAGCAGTTCTTC; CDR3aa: CASSYVAHGEQFF
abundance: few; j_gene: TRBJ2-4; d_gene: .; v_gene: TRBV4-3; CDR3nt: TGCGCCAGCAGCCAAGATATGACAGTACGGGGAAACATTCAGTACTTC; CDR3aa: CASSQDMTVRGNIQYF
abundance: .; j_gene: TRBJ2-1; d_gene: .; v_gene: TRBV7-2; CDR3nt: TGTGCCAGCAGCTACGACAGGACAAATTACAATGAGCAGTTCTTC; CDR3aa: CASSYDRTNYNEQFF
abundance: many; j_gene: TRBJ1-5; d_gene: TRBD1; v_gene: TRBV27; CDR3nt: TGTGCCAGGTTAACGACAGGGGGGACTTTTAGCAATCAGCCCCAGCATTTT; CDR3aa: CARLTTGGTFSNQPQHF
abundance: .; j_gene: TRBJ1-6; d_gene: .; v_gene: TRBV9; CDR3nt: TGTGCCAGCAGCATAGGGGCTAATTCACCCCTCCACTTT; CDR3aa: CASSIGANSPLHF
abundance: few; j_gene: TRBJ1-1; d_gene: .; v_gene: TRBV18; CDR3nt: TGTGCCAGCTCACCTGCCGGGAGATCTGAAGCTTTCTTT; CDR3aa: CASSPAGRSEAFF
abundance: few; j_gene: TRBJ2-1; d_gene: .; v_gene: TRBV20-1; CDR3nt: TGCAGTGCTAGAGTACCGCTAGAAAATGAGCAGTTCTTC; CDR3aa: CSARVPLENEQFF
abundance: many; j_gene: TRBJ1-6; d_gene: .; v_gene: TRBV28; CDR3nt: TGTGCCAGCACCACGTCAGCCCATCGTTTAGGAGGGGACTATAATTCACCCCTCCACTTT; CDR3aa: CASTTSAHRLGGDYNSPLHF
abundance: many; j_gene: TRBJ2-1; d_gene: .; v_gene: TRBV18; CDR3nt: TGTGCCAGCTCACCCTCGGACGGGGGTGTCAATGAGCAGTTCTTC; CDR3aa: CASSPSDGGVNEQFF
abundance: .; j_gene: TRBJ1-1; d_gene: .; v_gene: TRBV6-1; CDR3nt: TGTGCCAGCAGTGAGAACTCAAAGAACACTGAAGCTTTCTTT; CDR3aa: CASSENSKNTEAFF
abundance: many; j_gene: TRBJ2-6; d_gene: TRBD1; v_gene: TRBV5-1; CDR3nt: TGCGCCAGCAGCTCCCGGACAGGGGCCGTTGGGGCCAACGTCCTGACTTTC; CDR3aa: CASSSRTGAVGANVLTF
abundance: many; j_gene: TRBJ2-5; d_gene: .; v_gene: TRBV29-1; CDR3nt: TGCAGCGTTGAAAGAGTACAGCGGTACCAAGAGACCCAGTACTTC; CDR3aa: CSVERVQRYQETQYF
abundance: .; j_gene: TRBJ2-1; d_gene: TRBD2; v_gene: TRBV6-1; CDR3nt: TGTGCCAGCAGGACTAGCGGGGTCAAAGAGCAGTTCTTC; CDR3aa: CASRTSGVKEQFF
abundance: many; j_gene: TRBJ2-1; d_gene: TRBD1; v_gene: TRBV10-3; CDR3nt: TGTGCCATCAGTGCAGGCAGGGGGACCTACAATGAGCAGTTCTTC; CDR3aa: CAISAGRGTYNEQFF
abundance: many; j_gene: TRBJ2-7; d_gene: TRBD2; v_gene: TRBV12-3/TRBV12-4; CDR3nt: TGTGCCAGCAGCCTTAGCGGGAGTAGGGACGAGCAGTACTTC; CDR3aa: CASSLSGSRDEQYF
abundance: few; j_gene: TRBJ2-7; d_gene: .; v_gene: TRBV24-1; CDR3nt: TGTGCCACCGCCAGGGAATCGGGCGAGCAGTACTTC; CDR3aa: CATARESGEQYF
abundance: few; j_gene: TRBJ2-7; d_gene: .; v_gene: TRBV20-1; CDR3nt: TGCAGTGCTAGAGAGTTTTTCTACGAGCAGTACTTC; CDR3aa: CSAREFFYEQYF
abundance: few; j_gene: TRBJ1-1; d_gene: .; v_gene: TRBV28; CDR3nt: TGTGCCAGCAGTCCGCCGGGAGGAAGCACTGAAGCTTTCTTT; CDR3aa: CASSPPGGSTEAFF
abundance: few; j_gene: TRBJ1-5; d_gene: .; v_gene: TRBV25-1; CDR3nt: TGTGCCAGCAGGGCGGGGAATCAGCCCCAGCATTTT; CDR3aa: CASRAGNQPQHF
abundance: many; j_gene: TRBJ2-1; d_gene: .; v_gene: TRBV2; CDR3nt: TGTGCCAGCAGTGCCAATCCCCGTGGGTACAATGAGCAGTTCTTC; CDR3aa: CASSANPRGYNEQFF
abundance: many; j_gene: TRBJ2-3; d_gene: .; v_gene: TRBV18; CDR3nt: TGTGCCAGCTCACTTCAAGAAGCTGATACGCAGTATTTT; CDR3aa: CASSLQEADTQYF
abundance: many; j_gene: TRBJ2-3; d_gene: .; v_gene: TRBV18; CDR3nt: TGTGCCAGCTCACTCTCCTTTACAGATACGCAGTATTTT; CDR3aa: CASSLSFTDTQYF
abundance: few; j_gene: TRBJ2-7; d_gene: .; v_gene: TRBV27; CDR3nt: TGTGCCAGCAGTTTATCGGCTAGCGTGGCCTACGAGCAGTACTTC; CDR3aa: CASSLSASVAYEQYF
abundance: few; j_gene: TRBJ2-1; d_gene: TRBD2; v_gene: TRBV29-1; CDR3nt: TGCAGCGTTGAAGGCGGGGGTAGCGGGAGTCCCTACAATGAGCAGTTCTTC; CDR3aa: CSVEGGGSGSPYNEQFF
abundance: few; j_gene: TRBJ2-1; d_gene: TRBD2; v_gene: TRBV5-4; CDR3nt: TGTGCCAGCAGCTTGTTGGGACTAGCGGGAGTGGATGAGCAGTTCTTC; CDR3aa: CASSLLGLAGVDEQFF
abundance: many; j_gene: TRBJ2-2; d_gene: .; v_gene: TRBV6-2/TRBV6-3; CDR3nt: TGTGCCACCTCCCTCGGGGCCGGGGAGCTGTTTTTT; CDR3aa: CATSLGAGELFF
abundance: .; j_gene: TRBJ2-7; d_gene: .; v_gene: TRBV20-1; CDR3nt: TGCAGTGCTCAGGGGCTAGCGGCATACGAGCAGTACTTC; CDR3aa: CSAQGLAAYEQYF
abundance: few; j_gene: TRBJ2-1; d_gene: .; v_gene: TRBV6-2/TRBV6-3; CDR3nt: TGTGCCAGCAGTTTATTCAGAGGCGATGAGCAGTTCTTC; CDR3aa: CASSLFRGDEQFF
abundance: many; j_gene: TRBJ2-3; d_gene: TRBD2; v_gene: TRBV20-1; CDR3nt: TGCAGTGCTGAACCCGGGACTAGCGTAGATACGCAGTATTTT; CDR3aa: CSAEPGTSVDTQYF
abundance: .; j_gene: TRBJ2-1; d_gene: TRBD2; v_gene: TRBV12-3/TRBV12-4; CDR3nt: TGTGCCAGCAGCCGTAGCGGGAGTCGGTCCTACAATGAGCAGTTCTTC; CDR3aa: CASSRSGSRSYNEQFF
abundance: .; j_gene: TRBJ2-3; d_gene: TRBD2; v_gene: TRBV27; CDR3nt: TGTGCCAGCAGTTTATCACTAGCGGGACCATATACGCAGTATTTT; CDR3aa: CASSLSLAGPYTQYF
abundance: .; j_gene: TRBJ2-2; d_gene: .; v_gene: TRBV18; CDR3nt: TGTGCCAGCTCACCACCGGGAGTTCAGGCCGGGGAGCTGTTTTTT; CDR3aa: CASSPPGVQAGELFF
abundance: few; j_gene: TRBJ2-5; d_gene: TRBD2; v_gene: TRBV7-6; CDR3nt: TGTGCCAGCAGCTCCGGACTAGCGGGAGGGGGGACCCAGTACTTC; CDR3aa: CASSSGLAGGGTQYF
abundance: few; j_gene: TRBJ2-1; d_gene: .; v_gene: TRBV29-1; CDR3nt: TGCAGCGTTGTAGTTCAGGGTCAGCAGTTCTTC; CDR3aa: CSVVVQGQQFF
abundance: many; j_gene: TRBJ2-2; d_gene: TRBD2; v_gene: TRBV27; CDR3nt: TGTGCCAGCAGTTTACGACAGGGACTAGCGGGAGCCGGGGAGCTGTTTTTT; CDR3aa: CASSLRQGLAGAGELFF
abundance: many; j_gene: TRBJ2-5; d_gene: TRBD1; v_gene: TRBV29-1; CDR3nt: TGCAGCGTTTCTGGACAGGGGACGTACTTC; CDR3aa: CSVSGQGTYF
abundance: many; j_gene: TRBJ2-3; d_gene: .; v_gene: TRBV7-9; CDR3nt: TGTGCCAGCAGCTCGGACGGAGGGGACGATACGCAGTATTTT; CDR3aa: CASSSDGGDDTQYF
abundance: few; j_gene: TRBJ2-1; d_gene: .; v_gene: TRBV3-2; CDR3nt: TGTGCCAGCAGCCTCGAGGGGGTAAGCTCCTACAATGAGCAGTTCTTC; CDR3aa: CASSLEGVSSYNEQFF
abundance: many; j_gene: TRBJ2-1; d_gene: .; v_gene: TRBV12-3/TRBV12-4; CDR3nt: TGTGCCAGCAGCCCTAGAGAGGCGGGACCGTACAATGAGCAGTTCTTC; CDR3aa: CASSPREAGPYNEQFF
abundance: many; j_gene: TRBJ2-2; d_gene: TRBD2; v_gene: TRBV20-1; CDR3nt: TGCAGTGCTGGGCTAGCGGGAGGGCGAACCGGGGAGCTGTTTTTT; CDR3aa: CSAGLAGGRTGELFF
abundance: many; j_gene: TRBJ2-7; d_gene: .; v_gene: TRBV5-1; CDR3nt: TGCGCCAGCAGCTTGGAGCCTGGAAGCTCCTACGAGCAGTACTTC; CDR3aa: CASSLEPGSSYEQYF
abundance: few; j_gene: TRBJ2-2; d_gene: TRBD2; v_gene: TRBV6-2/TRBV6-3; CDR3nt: TGTGCCAGCAGACCCCCGGGACTAAGGAACACCGGGGAGCTGTTTTTT; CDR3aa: CASRPPGLRNTGELFF
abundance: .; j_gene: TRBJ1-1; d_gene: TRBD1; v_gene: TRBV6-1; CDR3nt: TGTGCCAGCAGTTTTCGAGGACAGGGTGGAAAGACTGAAGCTTTCTTT; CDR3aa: CASSFRGQGGKTEAFF
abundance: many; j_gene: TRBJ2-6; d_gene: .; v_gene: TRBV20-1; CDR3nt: TGCAGTGCTAGAGGTGGGGCCAACGTCCTGACTTTC; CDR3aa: CSARGGANVLTF